This T cell receptor beta chain was observed in a study of blood T cell repertoires in COVID-19 (dated by TCRdb to 2018 to 2021). Study-wide context: The collaborator samples originated in the United States, Italy and Spain and spanned the acute and convalescent phases of COVID-19. The material from the prospective study consisted of cDNA or gDNA derived from T cells, B-cell-depleted T cells, or PBMCs. The repertoires were released in a freely available public database intended as a resource for research on the immune response to SARS-CoV-2. Where available, HLA class I and class II types were obtained from metadata supplied by the sample provider rather than from assay-based typing. The sample metadata nearly always contained a de-identified subject ID, COVID-19 status, age in years and sex. Samples came from the ongoing ImmuneRACE study (first 160 participants) plus 1,254 subjects from 6 global collaborators. Deeply sampled blood TCRbeta repertoires from subjects exposed to, actively infected with, or recovered from COVID-19 were included in the dataset. Here is what the overall study found, with its caveats: The quantity of clinical and demographic metadata differed by source and by participant and was supplied without curation.

Including the terminal cysteine and phenylalanine, the CDR3 comprises 13 residues. The kept DNA is CDR3 alone, 39 bases in frame from the first base. Compared with germline, V lacks 8 bases and J lacks 5 bases; bases without a gene match: 5. The germline V gene yields SNHLY for CDR1 and FYNNEI for CDR2. Turning to this clone: Its cognate antigen has yet to be identified. No base-level quality is on record; no much larger clone is a single base apart.

Participants in the prospective study were aged roughly 18 to 95 years, lived in 24 United States geographic areas, and enrolled through a virtual design. In the prospective study, participants were assigned to cohorts based on the clinical history participants reported in a screening survey and a study questionnaire. Recovered participants in ImmuneRACE Cohort 3 were defined as having two consecutive negative NP/OP PCR tests, clearance from a healthcare professional, or resolution of symptoms. Each participant in the prospective study had whole blood, serum and a nasopharyngeal or oropharyngeal swab collected by mobile phlebotomists. Prospective study participants could optionally give additional blood draws and questionnaires over a roughly 2-month period. Before DNA extraction, blood samples from the prospective study were shipped at room temperature or frozen. TCRbeta CDR3 regions were amplified from genomic DNA by means of the immunoSEQ Assay, a bias-controlled multiplex PCR. In the original analysis: Within the assay, amplification of reference gene primers was used to estimate how many nucleated cells each sample contained. To quantify the absolute abundance of each unique TCRbeta CDR3 rearrangement, sequence reads were collapsed and filtered. For each sample, productive Simpson clonality was calculated as the square root of Simpson's diversity index across productive rearrangements. Here the immuneACCESS table is served through TCRdb, limited to in-frame sequences with V and J called. Missing clones are a known gap in these copies; in checked studies unresolved V genes cover under half, and the rest lacks a known reason. Clone size and the V and J calls come from that table; the DNA yielded D and trimming. In all, the sample holds hundreds of thousands of clones, and less than 85% of those were seen once. The ten largest account for 18% of the sample.

The sequence came from a middle-aged man who had recovered from COVID-19. The sequencing sample was made of PBMCs or T cells enriched from blood (not recorded which). The sequence is built from TRBV2 and TRBJ1-4; 7 bases in the middle match TRBD1. The CDR3 protein sequence reads: CASLGQTNEKLFF. The DNA reads TGTGCCAGCCTGGGACAGACAAATGAAAAACTGTTTTTT.